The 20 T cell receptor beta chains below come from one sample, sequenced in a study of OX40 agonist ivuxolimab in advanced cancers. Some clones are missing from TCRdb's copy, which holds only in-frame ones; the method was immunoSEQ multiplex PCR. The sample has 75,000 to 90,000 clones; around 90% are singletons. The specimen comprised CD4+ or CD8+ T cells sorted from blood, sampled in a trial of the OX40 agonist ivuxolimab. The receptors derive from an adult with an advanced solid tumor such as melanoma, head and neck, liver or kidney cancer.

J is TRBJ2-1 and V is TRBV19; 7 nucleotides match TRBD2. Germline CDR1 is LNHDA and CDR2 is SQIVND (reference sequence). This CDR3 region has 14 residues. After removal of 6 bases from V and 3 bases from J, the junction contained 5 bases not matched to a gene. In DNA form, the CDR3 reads TGTGCCAGTAGGCCCGGGGACTACTACAATGAGCAGTTCTTC. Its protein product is CASRPGDYYNEQFF.

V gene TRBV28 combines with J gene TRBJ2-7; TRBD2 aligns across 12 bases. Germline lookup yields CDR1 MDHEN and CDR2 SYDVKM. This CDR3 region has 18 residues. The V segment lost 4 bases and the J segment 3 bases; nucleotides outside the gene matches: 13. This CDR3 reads CASSSQWTSGEARYEQYF. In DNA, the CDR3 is TGTGCCAGCAGTTCCCAATGGACTAGCGGGGAGGCTCGCTACGAGCAGTACTTC.

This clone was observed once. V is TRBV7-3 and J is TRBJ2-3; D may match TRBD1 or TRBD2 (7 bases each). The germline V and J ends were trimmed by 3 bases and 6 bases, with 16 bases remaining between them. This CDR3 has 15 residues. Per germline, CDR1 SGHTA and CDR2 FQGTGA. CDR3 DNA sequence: TGTGCCAGCAGCTTCGGGGGAGGGGGCCTGGATACGCAGTATTTT. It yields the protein CASSFGGGGLDTQYF.

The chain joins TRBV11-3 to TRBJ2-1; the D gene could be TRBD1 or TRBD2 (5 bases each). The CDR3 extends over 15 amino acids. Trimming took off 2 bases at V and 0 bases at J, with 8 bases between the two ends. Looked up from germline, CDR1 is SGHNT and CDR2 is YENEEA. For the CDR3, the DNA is TGTGCCAGCAGCTTATGGGACGCCTCCTACAATGAGCAGTTCTTC. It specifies CASSLWDASYNEQFF.

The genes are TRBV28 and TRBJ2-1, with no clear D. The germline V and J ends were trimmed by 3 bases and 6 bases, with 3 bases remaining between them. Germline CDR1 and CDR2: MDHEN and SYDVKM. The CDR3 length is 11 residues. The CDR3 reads CASSFVNEQFF. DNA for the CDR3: TGTGCCAGCAGTTTCGTCAATGAGCAGTTCTTC.

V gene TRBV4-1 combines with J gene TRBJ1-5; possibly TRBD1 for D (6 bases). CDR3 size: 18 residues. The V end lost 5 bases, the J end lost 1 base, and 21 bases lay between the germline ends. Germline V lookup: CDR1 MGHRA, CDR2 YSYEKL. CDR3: CASSSQVGGEVSNQPQHF. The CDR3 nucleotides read TGCGCCAGCAGCTCCCAGGTCGGGGGCGAGGTAAGCAATCAGCCCCAGCATTTT.

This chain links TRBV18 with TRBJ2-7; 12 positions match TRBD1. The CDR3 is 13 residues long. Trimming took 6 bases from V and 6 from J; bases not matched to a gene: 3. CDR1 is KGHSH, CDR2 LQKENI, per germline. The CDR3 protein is CASSWGQGAEQYF. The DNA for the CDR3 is TGTGCCAGCTCGTGGGGACAGGGGGCCGAGCAGTACTTC.

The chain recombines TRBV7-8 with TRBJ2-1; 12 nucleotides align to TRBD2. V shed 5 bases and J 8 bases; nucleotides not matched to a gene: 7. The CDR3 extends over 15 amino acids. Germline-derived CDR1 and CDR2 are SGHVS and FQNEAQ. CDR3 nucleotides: TGTGCCAGCAGCCCAACTAGCGGGAGGCGTCATGAGCAGTTCTTC. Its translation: CASSPTSGRRHEQFF.

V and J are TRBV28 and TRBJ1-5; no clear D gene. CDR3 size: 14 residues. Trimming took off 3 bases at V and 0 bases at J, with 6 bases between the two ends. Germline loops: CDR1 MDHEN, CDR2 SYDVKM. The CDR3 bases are TGTGCCAGCAGTTTTGCGGTTAGCAATCAGCCCCAGCATTTT. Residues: CASSFAVSNQPQHF.

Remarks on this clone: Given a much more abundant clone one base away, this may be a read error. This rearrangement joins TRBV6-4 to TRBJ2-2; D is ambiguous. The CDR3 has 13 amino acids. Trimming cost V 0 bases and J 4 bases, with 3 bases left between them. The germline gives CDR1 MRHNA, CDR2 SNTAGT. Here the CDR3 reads CASSDSGTGELFF. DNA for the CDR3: TGTGCCAGCAGTGACTCGGGCACCGGGGAGCTGTTTTTT.

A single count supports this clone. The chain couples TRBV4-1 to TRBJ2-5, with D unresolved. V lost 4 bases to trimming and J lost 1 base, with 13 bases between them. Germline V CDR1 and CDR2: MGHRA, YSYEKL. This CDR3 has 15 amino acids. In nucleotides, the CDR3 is TGCGCCAGCAGCCCACATAGGCGCAGCCAAGAGACCCAGTACTTC. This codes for CASSPHRRSQETQYF.

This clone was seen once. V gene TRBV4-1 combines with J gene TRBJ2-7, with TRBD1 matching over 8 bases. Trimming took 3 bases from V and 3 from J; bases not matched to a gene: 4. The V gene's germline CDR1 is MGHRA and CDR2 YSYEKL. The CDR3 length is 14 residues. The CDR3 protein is CASSHQQGGYEQYF. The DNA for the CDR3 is TGCGCCAGCAGCCACCAACAGGGGGGCTACGAGCAGTACTTC.

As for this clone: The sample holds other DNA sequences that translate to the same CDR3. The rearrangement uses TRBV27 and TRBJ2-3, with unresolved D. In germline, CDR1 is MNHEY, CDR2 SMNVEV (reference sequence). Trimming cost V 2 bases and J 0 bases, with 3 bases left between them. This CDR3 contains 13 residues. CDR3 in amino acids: CASSLLSTDTQYF. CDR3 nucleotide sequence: TGTGCCAGCAGTTTACTCAGCACAGATACGCAGTATTTT.

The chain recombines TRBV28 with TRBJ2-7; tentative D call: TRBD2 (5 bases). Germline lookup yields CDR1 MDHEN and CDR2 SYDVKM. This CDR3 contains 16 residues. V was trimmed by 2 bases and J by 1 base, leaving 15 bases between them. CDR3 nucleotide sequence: TGTGCCAGCAGTTTAGCCCGTGGGAGACCATCCTACGAGCAGTACTTC. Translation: CASSLARGRPSYEQYF.

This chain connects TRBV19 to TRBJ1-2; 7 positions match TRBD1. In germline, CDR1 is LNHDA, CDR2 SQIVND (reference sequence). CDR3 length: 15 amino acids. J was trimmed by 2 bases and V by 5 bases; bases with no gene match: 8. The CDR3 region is CASSFPGGGNYGYTF. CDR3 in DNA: TGTGCCAGTAGTTTCCCGGGAGGGGGCAACTATGGCTACACCTTC.

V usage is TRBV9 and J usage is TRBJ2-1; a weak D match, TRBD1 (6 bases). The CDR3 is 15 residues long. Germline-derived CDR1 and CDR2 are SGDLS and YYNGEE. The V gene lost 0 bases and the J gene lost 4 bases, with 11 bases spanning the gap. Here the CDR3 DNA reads TGTGCCAGCAGCGTAGGGGGGCCCGTATACAATGAGCAGTTCTTC. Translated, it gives CASSVGGPVYNEQFF. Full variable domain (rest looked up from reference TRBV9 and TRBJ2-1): DSGVTQTPKHLITATGQRVTLRCSPRSGDLSVYWYQQSLDQGLQFLIQYYNGEERAKGNILERFSAQQFPDLHSELNLSSLELGDSALYFCASSVGGPVYNEQFFGPGTRLTVL.

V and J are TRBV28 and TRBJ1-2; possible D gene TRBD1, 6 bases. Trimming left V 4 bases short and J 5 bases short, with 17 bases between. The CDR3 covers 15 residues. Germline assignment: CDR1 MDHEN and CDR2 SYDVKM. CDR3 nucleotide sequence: TGTGCCAGCAGTTCCCCCCTCCAGGGGAGGTATGGCTACACCTTC. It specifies CASSSPLQGRYGYTF.

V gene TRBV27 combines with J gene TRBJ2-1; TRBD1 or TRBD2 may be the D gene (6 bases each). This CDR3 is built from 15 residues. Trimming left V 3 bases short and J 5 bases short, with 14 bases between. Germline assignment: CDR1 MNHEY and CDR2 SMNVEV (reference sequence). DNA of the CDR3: TGTGCCAGCAGTTTCGGAGGGGGGCCCAACAATGAGCAGTTCTTC. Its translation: CASSFGGGPNNEQFF.

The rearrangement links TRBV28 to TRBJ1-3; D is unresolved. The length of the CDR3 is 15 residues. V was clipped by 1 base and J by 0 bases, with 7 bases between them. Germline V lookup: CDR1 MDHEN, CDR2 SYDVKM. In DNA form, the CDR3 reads TGTGCCAGCAGTTTATCCCCGGGCTCTGGAAACACCATATATTTT. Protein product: CASSLSPGSGNTIYF.

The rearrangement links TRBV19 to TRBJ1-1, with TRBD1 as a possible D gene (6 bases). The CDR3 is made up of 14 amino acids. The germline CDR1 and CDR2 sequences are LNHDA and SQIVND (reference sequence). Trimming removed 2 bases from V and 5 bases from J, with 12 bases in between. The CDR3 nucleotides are TGTGCCAGTAGTATACGGGGGCCTGGAACTGAAGCTTTCTTT. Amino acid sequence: CASSIRGPGTEAFF. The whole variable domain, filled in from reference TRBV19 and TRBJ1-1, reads DGGITQSPKYLFRKEGQNVTLSCEQNLNHDAMYWYRQDPGQGLRLIYYSQIVNDFQKGDIAEGYSVSREKKESFPLTVTSAQKNPTAFYLCASSIRGPGTEAFFGQGTRLTVV.